This T cell receptor beta chain was identified in a study of CD8 T cells in ankylosing spondylitis. The CDR3 is made up of 14 amino acids. Trimming left V 4 bases short and J 2 bases short, with 15 bases between. Germline loops: CDR1 DFQATT, CDR2 SNEGSKA (reference sequence). Notes on this clonotype: The antigen remains unidentified.

Whole-study findings and limits: Ankylosing spondylitis blood appeared to carry a characteristic TCR beta motif of several highly homologous variants. Past research had described some motif variants in reactive arthritis synovial fluid and blood.

One entry per CDR3 protein, called by TCRdb with MiXCR from the 5' RACE reads. The sample includes fewer than 500,000 distinct CDR3 sequences, more than 20% of them seen just once. The chain employs TRBV20-1 and TRBJ2-7; D ambiguous. Specimen: blood, either unsorted or a sorted T cell fraction (not recorded which). The receptor was derived from a male donor with ankylosing spondylitis. CDR3 protein: CSATTPTVTYEQYF. The CDR3 nucleotides are TGCAGTGCTACTACACCGACGGTCACCTACGAGCAGTACTTC.